These T cell receptor beta chains were read from a single sample in a study of regulatory T cells in long-lasting Graves disease. TCRdb reprocessed the multiplex PCR reads with MiXCR, giving one entry per CDR3 protein. The sample has some 330,000 distinct CDR3 sequences, 12% seen once. A further study also used this sample, focusing on T cells in Graves' hyperthyroidism and ophthalmopathy.

This specimen consisted of peripheral blood mononuclear cells (PBMCs), obtained at new diagnosis, from a patient treated with antithyroid drugs. These receptors were taken from a woman aged 18-29 years with Graves disease. The CDR3 runs from the conserved cysteine through the conserved F or W. A D gene is named only where the DNA matches it firmly. The size of a clone is reported for some rows only, either as once, few or many, or as a class for expanded clones.

-	TRBJ2-1	many	TRBV28	12	TGTGCCAGCAGTCCCTTCAACAATGAGCAGTTCTTC	CASSPFNNEQFF
-	TRBJ2-1	many	TRBV27	13	TGTGCCAGCAGTCTTACAGGGTCCCGGGAGCAGTTCTTC	CASSLTGSREQFF
-	TRBJ1-5	many	TRBV2	13	TGTGCCAGCATTGGAAGTCCGCATCAGCCCCAGCATTTT	CASIGSPHQPQHF
TRBD1	TRBJ2-1	many	TRBV29-1	17	TGCAGCGTTGACGGGTCAGGGGGAGCCAGCTCCTACAATGAGCAGTTCTTC	CSVDGSGGASSYNEQFF
TRBD1	TRBJ2-1	few	TRBV7-9	15	TGTGCCAGCAGCTCTAAGGACAGGGTGGACAATGAGCAGTTCTTC	CASSSKDRVDNEQFF
TRBD1	TRBJ1-1	many	TRBV20-1	15	TGCAGTGCTAGAGATCGGACAGGAGGGAACACTGAAGCTTTCTTT	CSARDRTGGNTEAFF
-	TRBJ1-5	-	TRBV10-3	15	TGTGCCATCAGTGAGGGTACTACGACCAGTCAGCCCCAGCATTTT	CAISEGTTTSQPQHF
-	TRBJ1-3	few	TRBV11-2	16	TGTGCCAGCAGCACTCTAAAGGGGTTCTCTGGAAACACCATATATTTT	CASSTLKGFSGNTIYF
TRBD1	TRBJ2-7	many	TRBV29-1	13	TGCAGCGTTGGAGGGGGACAGTCCTACGAGCAGTACTTC	CSVGGGQSYEQYF
-	TRBJ2-2	-	TRBV7-3	15	TGTGCCAGCAGCCCTGCCCTTGGGGGTGCCGGGGAGCTGTTTTTT	CASSPALGGAGELFF
-	TRBJ2-3	-	TRBV10-3	12	TGTGCCACTCAGGAGGGGATGGATACGCAGTATTTT	CATQEGMDTQYF
-	TRBJ2-2	few	TRBV7-6	17	TGTGCCAGCAGCTTAGAGTACGGCGGGAAGGGCACCGGGGAGCTGTTTTTT	CASSLEYGGKGTGELFF
TRBD1	TRBJ2-2	few	TRBV25-1	17	TGTGCCAGCAGTGAATGGGTAGACAGGGGAAACACCGGGGAGCTGTTTTTT	CASSEWVDRGNTGELFF
-	TRBJ2-2	-	TRBV5-1	15	TGCGCCAGCAGCATCCGGACAGCGAACACCGGGGAGCTGTTTTTT	CASSIRTANTGELFF
-	TRBJ1-2	many	TRBV2	15	TGTGCCACCCAGGCCCGGACAGCCACCTGGGGAGGCTACACCTTC	CATQARTATWGGYTF
-	TRBJ1-2	-	TRBV7-9	16	TGTGCCAGCAGCCGTGACCGGGACGGTGAAAACTATGGCTACACCTTC	CASSRDRDGENYGYTF
TRBD1	TRBJ2-2	many	TRBV11-2	18	TGTGCCAGCAGCTTACTACAGGGGGAGGTTCAGAACACCGGGGAGCTGTTTTTT	CASSLLQGEVQNTGELFF
-	TRBJ1-1	many	TRBV18	15	TGTGCCAGCTCACCCCAACGAGGGGCGAACACTGAAGCTTTCTTT	CASSPQRGANTEAFF
-	TRBJ1-5	many	TRBV12-3/TRBV12-4	14	TGTGCCAGCAGTTTTTCGGTGATTGGGCAGCCCCAGCATTTT	CASSFSVIGQPQHF
-	TRBJ2-5	many	TRBV2	14	TGTGCCAGCAGTGAACAGAACGGGTGGGAGACCCAGTACTTC	CASSEQNGWETQYF
-	TRBJ1-5	many	TRBV19	14	TGTGCCAGTAGTATTGTGTTTAGCAATCAGCCCCAGCATTTT	CASSIVFSNQPQHF
TRBD2	TRBJ2-2	many	TRBV12-3/TRBV12-4	15	TGTGCCAGCAGTTTATTTGCGGGAGTCACCGGGGAGCTGTTTTTT	CASSLFAGVTGELFF
-	TRBJ2-1	many	TRBV12-3/TRBV12-4	14	TGTGCCAGCAGTTTCGTCCCGCGTAACAATGAGCAGTTCTTC	CASSFVPRNNEQFF
-	TRBJ1-2	-	TRBV28	10	TGTGCCAGCAGCGGCCGCGGCTACACCTTC	CASSGRGYTF
-	TRBJ2-3	many	TRBV24-1	14	TGTGCCACCAGTGAGCCGGACAGCACAGATACGCAGTATTTT	CATSEPDSTDTQYF